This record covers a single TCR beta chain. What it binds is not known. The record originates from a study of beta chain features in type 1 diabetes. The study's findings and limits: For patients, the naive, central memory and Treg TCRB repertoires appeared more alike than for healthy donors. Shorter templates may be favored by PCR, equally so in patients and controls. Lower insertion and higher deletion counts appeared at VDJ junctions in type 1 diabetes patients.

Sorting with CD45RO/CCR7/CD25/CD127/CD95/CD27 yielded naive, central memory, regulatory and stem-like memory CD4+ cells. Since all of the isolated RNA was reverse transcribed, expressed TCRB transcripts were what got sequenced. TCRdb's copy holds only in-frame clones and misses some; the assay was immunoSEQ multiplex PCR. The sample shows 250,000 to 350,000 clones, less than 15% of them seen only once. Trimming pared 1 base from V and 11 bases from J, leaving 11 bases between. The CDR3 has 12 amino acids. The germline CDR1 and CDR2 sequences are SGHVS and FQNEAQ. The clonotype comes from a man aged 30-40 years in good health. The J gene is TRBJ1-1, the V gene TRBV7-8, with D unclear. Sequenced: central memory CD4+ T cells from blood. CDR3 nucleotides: TGTGCCAGCAGCTTAGGTGGCGGGTCTGCTTTCTTT. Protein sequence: CASSLGGGSAFF.